This T cell receptor beta chain was identified during a study of T cell responses to AZD1222 COVID-19 vaccine. Method: immunoSEQ multiplex PCR; TCRdb's copy keeps in-frame clones and lacks some. The table shows approximately 71,000 clones, with about nine tenths occurring only once. The clonotype was recovered from an adult in good health. Specimen: peripheral blood, collected on day 0 of AZD1222 vaccination.

The CDR3 DNA sequence: TGTGCCAGCTCACCACCGTGGGGACTAGCGGAGACAGATACGCAGTATTTT. This translates into CASSPPWGLAETDTQYF. This chain connects TRBV18 to TRBJ2-3, with 11 bases identical to TRBD2. CDR3 size: 17 residues. The V gene's germline CDR1 is KGHSH and CDR2 LQKENI. The trim removed 0 bases at V and 3 bases at J, leaving 5 bases unmatched.